This T cell receptor (beta chain) was observed in a study of blood T cell repertoires in COVID-19. Libraries were prepared by immunoSEQ multiplex PCR; TCRdb keeps only in-frame clonotypes and omits some of them. The sample holds hundreds of thousands of clones, about 88% seen once. The CDR3 extends over 16 amino acids. V lost 5 bases to trimming and J lost 0 bases, with 13 bases between them. CDR1 is SEHNR and CDR2 is FQNEAQ in the germline V gene (reference sequence). The genes are TRBV7-9 and TRBJ2-2; tentatively, D is TRBD2 (7 bases). The source is a man between 65 and 85 years old with acute or convalescent COVID-19. Sequencing was performed on peripheral blood. The CDR3 DNA follows: TGTGCCAGCAGCCGAGGGGGGGCTTCGAACACCGGGGAGCTGTTTTTT. Residues: CASSRGGASNTGELFF.